This passage covers 17 T cell receptor beta chains from one sample sequenced in a study of tumor-infiltrating lymphocytes in primary liver carcinoma (dated by TCRdb to 2015 to 2018). The instrument was an Illumina HiSeq 2500. Starting from around 500 ng total RNA, TCRbeta-specific cDNA was produced by reverse transcription with a constant-region primer and ProtoScript II reverse transcriptase. The TCRbeta libraries were prepared through three rounds of nested multiplex PCR following a slightly modified ARM-PCR procedure. The first two PCR rounds used multiplex TRBV1-TRBV30 forward primers with a Cbeta reverse primer, each for about 10 cycles. TCRdb ran its own pipeline on the public reads, namely fastp trimming at Q25 and MiXCR clone calling, and kept in-frame beta chains. Identical CDR3 protein sequences are pooled into one entry, listed with their most common genes and DNA. The table for this sample lists around 79,000 distinct CDR3 sequences; approximately 70% of them were counted only once. Roughly 28% of the sample is taken by the ten largest.

Without any cell sorting, total RNA and DNA were extracted together from around 20-30 mg of bulk tissue using the AllPrep DNA/RNA mini kit. The sequenced sample was tumor-adjacent normal liver tissue. The receptors here all came from a man aged 35-49 years with primary liver carcinoma and hepatitis B virus infection.

V usage is TRBV6-6 and J usage is TRBJ2-5; TRBD1 agrees at 8 bases. Unmatched junction bases numbered 9, after V lost 5 bases and J lost 4 bases. The CDR3 sequence is 15 residues long. Germline-derived CDR1 and CDR2 are MNHNY and SVGAGI (reference sequence). This CDR3 is CASSTKTGGLETQYF. The CDR3 DNA reads as TGTGCCAGCAGTACAAAAACAGGGGGTCTAGAGACCCAGTACTTC.

Worth noting for this clonotype: A read error may produce the germline difference seen at one junction end. This rearrangement joins TRBV12-3 or TRBV12-4 to TRBJ2-1; 8 bases match TRBD2. The CDR3 runs to 14 residues. This CDR3 is CVSKGLGGYNEQFF. DNA of the CDR3: TGTGTCAGCAAGGGACTAGGGGGGTACAATGAGCAGTTCTTC.

This clonotype has a handful of counts. At one of its ends the junction is not consistent with the germline gene, which may arise from a read error. The chain has TRBV12-3 or TRBV12-4 and TRBJ2-1, with 8 bases identical to TRBD2. This CDR3 spans 18 amino acids. In nucleotides, the CDR3 is TGTGCCAGCAGTCCTAGGGGAGCGGGAGAAGGCTCCTACAATGAGCAGTTCTTT. Translating it yields CASSPRGAGEGSYNEQFF.

Concerning this clonotype itself: The junction departs from germline at one end; a sequencing error may be responsible. The rearrangement links TRBV5-6 to TRBJ1-2; 8 bases agree with TRBD1. The CDR3 covers 13 residues. Germline V gene data show CDR1 as SGHDT and CDR2 as YYEEEE. The CDR3 coding sequence is TGTGCCAGGAACTTGGTTGGGACAGGAGGCTACACCTTT. Translating gives CARNLVGTGGYTF.

This sequence joins TRBV6-2 or TRBV6-3 and TRBJ1-5, with TRBD1 identical over 7 bases. The CDR3 covers 17 residues. J gave up 7 bases and V 7 bases, and 19 bases lay outside the gene matches. Germline CDR1 and CDR2: MNHEY and SVGEGT. The CDR3 protein is CASTLTEGAYSEQPQHF. For the CDR3, the DNA is TGTGCCAGCACCCTTACAGAGGGGGCGTATAGCGAACAGCCCCAGCATTTT.

On this clonotype itself: The conserved closing phenylalanine or tryptophan is absent in this CDR3, likely reflecting a read error. The chain is built from TRBV11-1 and TRBJ2-7; D is possibly TRBD1 (6 bases). CDR1 is SGHAT, CDR2 FQDESV, per germline (reference sequence). The CDR3 contains 15 residues. V lost 2 bases and J 3 bases, leaving 14 bases between the germline ends. The CDR3 sequence is CASSLISGDGYEQYS. The CDR3 bases are TGTGCCAGCAGCTTAATTTCAGGGGACGGCTACGAGCAGTACTCA.

With respect to this clonotype: The CDR3 does not close with the conserved phenylalanine or tryptophan, likely indicating a read error. The rearrangement joins TRBV4-3 to TRBJ2-3; the D is unclear. The CDR3 is 13 amino acids. CDR1 is LGHNA, CDR2 YSLEER, per germline. The DNA of the CDR3 is TGCGCTAGCAGCCAAGATCGGCCAGATACGCAGTATTTA. Amino acids: CASSQDRPDTQYL.

The V gene is TRBV21-1, the J gene TRBJ2-1; the DNA was not used to check the table's D call, TRBD2. TRBV21-1 is designated a pseudogene. This CDR3 has 16 amino acids. The CDR3 nucleotides are TGTGCCAGCAGCAAAGGGACTAGCGTGAGTGGAAATGAGCGGTTCTTC. This codes for CASSKGTSVSGNERFF.

In its sample, this clonotype was seen a few times. Being one base from a much bigger clone, this may be a read error. The chain employs TRBV7-9 and TRBJ1-4; D is possibly TRBD1 (6 bases). V was pared by 5 bases and J by 8 bases, with 18 bases between. Germline CDR1 and CDR2: SEHNR and FQNEAQ (reference sequence). The CDR3 has 15 residues. The CDR3 is CASSTQGRGEEKLFF. In DNA form, the CDR3 reads TGTGCCAGCAGCACTCAGGGGCGGGGAGAAGAAAAACTGTTTTTT.

Comment on this clonotype: The junction departs from the called germline gene at one end, perhaps through a read error. The rearrangement links TRBV11-2 to TRBJ1-1; unclear D gene. CDR1 and CDR2 from the germline V gene are SGHAT and FQNNGV. This CDR3 spans 15 amino acids. This CDR3 is CVSSPRAGWNTEAFF. The CDR3 DNA reads TGTGTCAGCAGCCCACGCGCAGGTTGGAACACTGAAGCTTTCTTT.

This clonotype was recorded many times. The gene calls are TRBV4-3 and TRBJ2-5, with TRBD1 matching over 9 bases. V shed 3 bases, J shed 5 bases, and the junction held 7 bases outside the gene matches. CDR1 LGHNA and CDR2 YSLEER come from the germline V gene. The CDR3 length is 15 residues. CDR3 nucleotides: TGCGCCAGCAGCCATCGGGGACAGGGTGAGGAGACCCAGTACTTC. Protein: CASSHRGQGEETQYF.

In this sample, this clonotype is medium-sized. V gene TRBV11-3 combines with J gene TRBJ2-5; possible D gene TRBD1, 6 bases. Germline CDR1 is SGHNT and CDR2 is YENEEA. Trimming left V 2 bases short and J 3 bases short, with 13 bases between. The CDR3 is 15 amino acids. CDR3 nucleotide sequence: TGTGCCAGCAGCTTAAATCCAGGGGCGGAAGAGACCCAGTACTTC. This sequence encodes CASSLNPGAEETQYF.

The V gene is TRBV29-1, the J gene TRBJ2-7; TRBD1 agrees at 7 bases. Trimming removed 7 bases from V and 7 bases from J; junction bases left unmatched: 10. The CDR3 length is 12 residues. Germline V lookup: CDR1 SQVTM, CDR2 ANQGSEA. The CDR3 protein is CSDRIGGPEQYF. For the CDR3, the DNA is TGCAGCGACAGGATAGGGGGCCCTGAGCAGTACTTC.

CDR3 amino acids: CSVAGTGLSQYF. The CDR3 coding sequence is TGCAGCGTTGCAGGAACAGGTTTGTCCCAGTACTTC. V is TRBV29-1 and J is TRBJ2-5; TRBD1 might be the D (5 bases). Trimming shortened V by 4 bases and J by 9 bases, and 15 bases separated the two germline ends. CDR3 size: 12 residues. From germline, CDR1 is SQVTM and CDR2 ANQGSEA.

On this clonotype itself: One end of the junction fails to match germline, which may point to a read error. V usage is TRBV4-2 and J usage is TRBJ2-2, with TRBD1 identical over 7 bases. The V gene's germline CDR1 is LGHNA and CDR2 YNFKEQ. The CDR3 totals 14 residues. The CDR3 DNA follows: TGTGCCAGCAACACAGGGGATTACACAGGGGAGCTGTTTTTT. Amino acids: CASNTGDYTGELFF.

This chain joins TRBV20-1 and TRBJ2-7; 11 bases match TRBD2. CDR1 and CDR2 from the germline V gene are DFQATT and SNEGSKA (reference sequence). The CDR3 consists of 16 residues. J was trimmed by 4 bases and V by 0 bases; bases with no gene match: 8. The CDR3 coding sequence is TGCAGTGCTAGAGAGAGTAGCGGGAGGGCCTCGTACGAGCAGTACTTC. This gives the protein CSARESSGRASYEQYF.

A note on this clonotype: A read error may account for a junction end that differs from germline. The V and J genes are TRBV10-3 and TRBJ1-1; D gene uncertain. CDR1 ENHRY and CDR2 SYGVKD come from the germline V gene. The CDR3 consists of 13 residues. CDR3 DNA sequence: TGTGCCATCAGGGCCGGGGAGAACATTGAAGCTTTCTTT. Protein product: CAIRAGENIEAFF.